This T cell receptor (beta chain) was captured by sequencing in a study of T cell responses to AZD1222 COVID-19 vaccine. Trimming cost V 6 bases and J 0 bases; bases outside gene matches: 3. The CDR3 extends over 15 amino acids. Germline values: CDR1 MNHEY, CDR2 SVGAGI. TCRdb's copy holds only in-frame clones and misses some; the assay was immunoSEQ multiplex PCR. The table includes 110,000 to 150,000 clones, approximately 85% detected once. General study points: There were repertoire samples only from the period after the peak T cell response.

This clone was picked up a small number of times. What it binds is unknown. This receptor was obtained from an adult in good health. The rearrangement links TRBV6-5 to TRBJ2-1, with 9 bases that match TRBD2. Source: peripheral blood, taken on day 0 of AZD1222 vaccination. CDR3 sequence: CASSVAGVSYNEQFF. The CDR3 nucleotides are TGTGCCAGCAGCGTAGCGGGGGTCTCCTACAATGAGCAGTTCTTC.